This TCR beta chain derives from a study of blood T cells in healthy people across ages. Individuals who donated were healthy Caucasians from Russia aged roughly 6 to 100. The CDR3 totals 19 residues. Germline trimming cut 2 bases from V and 4 bases from J; bases unmatched to any gene: 15. Germline V lookup: CDR1 MGHRA, CDR2 YSYEKL. Then a second PCR, running roughly 7 to 11 cycles, was carried out with a sample-barcoded 5' primer and a J-beta primer mix. TCRdb redid the calling of the 5' RACE reads with MiXCR, one entry per CDR3 protein. The repertoire holds more than 1.4 million distinct CDR3 sequences, with approximately 38% as singletons. General study points: Possibly, changes in expanded clonotypes were confounded because donor CMV status was unknown.

This clonotype was seen only a few times. The antigen remains undetermined. The gene calls are TRBV4-1 and TRBJ1-1; 11 nucleotides align to TRBD1. The TCR sequence derives from a woman aged 18-30 years in good health. Material: blood. CDR3 protein: CASSQHLDRGPTLGTEAFF. The CDR3 DNA reads as TGCGCCAGCAGCCAACACTTGGACAGGGGGCCAACCTTGGGCACTGAAGCTTTCTTT.